This T cell receptor (beta chain) was documented in a study of a mutant IDH1 vaccine in newly diagnosed glioma. Study details: Treated patients were around 62% male, around 40% female, mean age 40.4 years.

Time point indicated: week 5, during vaccination. Vaccination comprised doses that each held 300 ug of mutant IDH1 20-mer peptide, plus topical imiquimod. Sequencing was performed with immunoSEQ multiplex PCR; in TCRdb, only in-frame clones are kept and a portion is missing. The profile shows about 75,000 clones, 90% to 95% of them singletons. Germline trimming cut 5 bases from V and 6 bases from J; bases unmatched to any gene: 15. Germline V CDR1 and CDR2: MDHEN, SYDVKM. The CDR3 has 17 residues. As to this clone: Its antigen is still unknown.

The TCR originated in a woman aged 45-59 years with glioma. This rearrangement joins TRBV28 to TRBJ2-7, with 11 bases aligning to TRBD2. This material consisted of PBMCs, taken from a glioma patient whose treatment included an IDH1 peptide vaccine. The CDR3 nucleotides read TGTGCCAGCAGTCGGGCGGGTCTAGCGGGAGGACGGAGCGAGCAGTACTTC. This codes for CASSRAGLAGGRSEQYF.